Below are 28 T cell receptor beta chains sequenced from a single sample in a study of Graves' ophthalmopathy and Graves' hyperthyroidism. RNA transcripts yielded amplified TCR beta CDR3 regions. First-round RT-PCR with HTBI primers preceded a second-round multiplex PCR. Each CDR3 protein is one row after TCRdb ran MiXCR on the multiplex PCR reads. The sample yields a few hundred thousand distinct CDR3 sequences, approximately 15% seen once. The sample consisted of peripheral blood. These receptors were obtained from a woman between 18 and 29 years old with stable Graves' hyperthyroidism.

This clonotype was seen a single time. The chain is built from TRBV6-2 or TRBV6-3 and TRBJ1-2, with 9 positions matching TRBD1. This CDR3 is built from 18 residues. Per germline, CDR1 MNHEY and CDR2 SVGEGT. J lost 1 base, V lost 6 bases, and 15 bases had no gene match. The CDR3 nucleotides are TGTGCCAGCAGCCAAAACCGGGACAGGGAGGAGAGTAACTATGGCTACACCTTC. This gives the protein CASSQNRDREESNYGYTF.

This clonotype has a handful of counts. The CDR3 sequence: CASSFGRTDGYTF. CDR3 coding DNA: TGTGCCAGCAGCTTTGGCAGAACAGATGGCTACACCTTC. This rearrangement joins TRBV11-2 to TRBJ1-2; D gene ambiguous. The CDR3 loop spans 13 amino acids. Trimming pared 3 bases from V and 6 bases from J, leaving 11 bases between. Per germline, CDR1 SGHAT and CDR2 FQNNGV.

In the case of this clonotype: The conserved phenylalanine or tryptophan normally closing the CDR3 is absent here, so this likely arose from a read error. The rearrangement joins TRBV11-3 to TRBJ1-1, with TRBD1 identical over 7 bases. The CDR3 consists of 12 residues. Trimming cost V 5 bases and J 4 bases; bases outside gene matches: 1. Germline lookup yields CDR1 SGHNT and CDR2 YENEEA. The CDR3 here is CASSPGGTEAFY. The CDR3 DNA reads TGTGCCAGCAGCCCAGGGGGCACTGAAGCTTTCTAT.

This clonotype was counted many times. The chain combines TRBV29-1 with TRBJ2-7, with TRBD1 matching over 8 bases. The J segment lost 2 bases and the V segment lost 4 bases, leaving 7 bases of the junction unmatched. The germline V gene encodes CDR1 SQVTM and CDR2 ANQGSEA. This CDR3 is built from 14 residues. The CDR3 DNA sequence: TGCAGCGTTGCGGGACAGGCCTCAACCTACGAGCAGTACTTC. Its translation: CSVAGQASTYEQYF.

The sample holds many counts of this clonotype. The V gene is TRBV19, the J gene TRBJ1-5; weak D call: TRBD1 (6 bases). The CDR3 runs 15 residues. Germline CDR1 LNHDA, CDR2 SQIVND (reference sequence). Trimming removed 2 bases from V and 6 bases from J, with 14 bases in between. The CDR3 DNA is TGTGCCAGTAGTATACCCTCAGGGGTTGGTCAGCCCCAGCATTTT. It codes for CASSIPSGVGQPQHF.

This clonotype was observed many times. The chain joins TRBV20-1 to TRBJ1-2; D is unclear. Trimming stripped 2 bases from V and 3 bases from J, with 7 bases between. This CDR3 spans 12 amino acids. Per germline, CDR1 DFQATT and CDR2 SNEGSKA (reference sequence). The CDR3 sequence is CSARRGDYGYTF. DNA of the CDR3: TGCAGTGCTAGACGAGGAGACTATGGCTACACCTTC.

In its sample, this clonotype was seen many times. The rearrangement uses TRBV6-5 and TRBJ1-2; possible D gene TRBD1, 6 bases. Germline CDR1 MNHEY, CDR2 SVGAGI. V lost 5 bases and J lost 7, with 17 bases in between. This CDR3 region has 14 residues. CDR3: CASSPQAGTLGYTF. The CDR3 DNA reads TGTGCCAGCAGTCCACAAGCCGGGACACTTGGCTACACCTTC.

This clonotype was seen many times. V is TRBV6-2 or TRBV6-3 and J is TRBJ2-7, with 9 bases identical to TRBD1. The CDR3 totals 15 residues. J was trimmed by 2 bases and V by 4 bases; bases with no gene match: 6. Germline V gene data show CDR1 as MNHEY and CDR2 as SVGEGT. The CDR3 loop is CASSFPGQGAYEQYF. In DNA form, the CDR3 reads TGTGCCAGCAGTTTTCCGGGACAGGGTGCCTACGAGCAGTACTTC.

This clonotype was seen repeatedly, ten times or more. This sequence joins TRBV12-5 and TRBJ1-1; D uncertain. Between the trimmed V and J ends, which lost 6 bases and 2 bases, there was a span of 13 bases. This CDR3 region has 14 residues. Germline V gene data show CDR1 as LGHNT and CDR2 as FRNRAP. The CDR3 DNA reads as TGTGCTAGTGGCCAATACGGACCTAACACTGAAGCTTTCTTT. This codes for CASGQYGPNTEAFF. Full variable domain (rest looked up from reference TRBV12-5 and TRBJ1-1): DARVTQTPRHKVTEMGQEVTMRCQPILGHNTVFWYRQTMMQGLELLAYFRNRAPLDDSGMPKDRFSAEMPDATLATLKIQPSEPRDSAVYFCASGQYGPNTEAFFGQGTRLTVV.

The table lists this clonotype with many counts. The chain carries TRBV6-5 and TRBJ2-7, with D perhaps matching TRBD1 (5 bases). V lost 6 bases and J lost 2, with 8 bases in between. Germline V gene lookup returns CDR1 MNHEY and CDR2 SVGAGI. CDR3 size: 12 residues. The CDR3 spells CASSQGAYEQYF. DNA for the CDR3: TGTGCCAGCAGCCAGGGTGCCTACGAGCAGTACTTC.

In its sample, this clonotype was seen many times. The chain has TRBV27 and TRBJ1-1; weak D call: TRBD1 (5 bases). The CDR3 consists of 14 residues. V was shortened by 5 bases and J by 4 bases, with 14 bases between the two germline ends. The germline gives CDR1 MNHEY, CDR2 SMNVEV (reference sequence). CDR3: CASSPRTGVTEAFF. CDR3 coding DNA: TGTGCCAGCAGTCCCCGGACGGGGGTCACTGAAGCTTTCTTT.

This clonotype has a single count. V is TRBV28 and J is TRBJ1-1; 8 nucleotides agree with TRBD1. The CDR3 is 15 residues long. V shed 2 bases and J 5 bases; nucleotides not matched to a gene: 7. CDR1 MDHEN and CDR2 SYDVKM come from the germline V gene. The CDR3 DNA is TGTGCCAGCAGTTTAAACGACAGGGGTGGGACTGAAGCTTTCTTT. Protein sequence: CASSLNDRGGTEAFF.

This clonotype has a count of ten or more. This rearrangement joins TRBV5-1 to TRBJ1-1; tentative D call: TRBD1 (5 bases). The CDR3 extends over 14 amino acids. Trimming took 4 bases from V and 0 from J, leaving 10 bases between them. Germline CDR1 SGHRS, CDR2 YFSETQ. The chain's CDR3 is CASSPGGVNTEAFF. CDR3 DNA sequence: TGCGCCAGCAGCCCGGGAGGGGTGAACACTGAAGCTTTCTTT. Combining the CDR3 with reference TRBV5-1 and TRBJ1-1 gives the whole variable domain KAGVTQTPRYLIKTRGQQVTLSCSPISGHRSVSWYQQTPGQGLQFLFEYFSETQRNKGNFPGRFSGRQFSNSRSEMNVSTLELGDSALYLCASSPGGVNTEAFFGQGTRLTVV.

This clonotype has just a few counts. The chain employs TRBV12-3 or TRBV12-4 and TRBJ1-2; D gene unclear. The CDR3 loop spans 15 amino acids. The V and J ends lost 6 bases and 4 bases respectively, with 18 bases between them. The CDR3 region is CASSVTPDVGYGYTF. As DNA, the CDR3 is TGTGCCAGCAGCGTAACCCCCGACGTCGGCTATGGCTACACCTTC.

Ten or more counts support this clonotype. This chain connects TRBV5-6 to TRBJ1-6; no reliable D call. Looked up from germline, CDR1 is SGHDT and CDR2 is YYEEEE. The CDR3 extends over 15 amino acids. Trimming took off 2 bases at V and 7 bases at J, with 13 bases between the two ends. The CDR3 protein is CASSFGGFGNSPLHF. The DNA for the CDR3 is TGTGCCAGCAGCTTTGGAGGGTTCGGCAATTCACCCCTCCACTTT.

This clonotype was detected ten times or more. This chain joins TRBV6-2 or TRBV6-3 and TRBJ1-5; no clear D. Trimming pared 2 bases from V and 3 bases from J, leaving 8 bases between. Germline CDR1 reads MNHEY; CDR2 reads SVGEGT. The CDR3 contains 14 residues. The CDR3: CASSYLLPNQPQHF. In DNA form, the CDR3 reads TGTGCCAGCAGTTACCTTCTGCCCAATCAGCCCCAGCATTTT.

In its sample, this clonotype was seen a few times. V and J are TRBV10-2 and TRBJ1-1; no definite D call. Trimming took 6 bases from V and 0 from J, leaving 14 bases between them. From germline, CDR1 is WSHSY and CDR2 SAAADI. The CDR3 loop spans 15 amino acids. CDR3 in amino acids: CASSGEERMNTEAFF. The CDR3 coding sequence is TGCGCCAGCAGCGGCGAGGAAAGAATGAACACTGAAGCTTTCTTT.

This clonotype was picked up many times. The chain is built from TRBV6-1 and TRBJ1-2, with 7 nucleotides matching TRBD1. This CDR3 is 14 amino acids long. Germline CDR1 reads MNHNS; CDR2 reads SASEGT. Germline trimming cut 0 bases from V and 5 bases from J; bases unmatched to any gene: 3. This CDR3 reads CASSEAQGLYGYTF. In DNA form, the CDR3 reads TGTGCCAGCAGTGAAGCACAGGGGCTATATGGCTACACCTTC.

This clonotype was detected ten times or more. The chain is built from TRBV24-1 and TRBJ2-7, with TRBD1 matching 7 bases. The CDR3 sequence is 14 residues long. CDR1 and CDR2 from the germline V gene are KGHDR and SFDVKD. V was pared by 4 bases and J by 2 bases, with 4 bases of the junction left unmatched. In DNA form, the CDR3 reads TGTGCCACCAGTGACAGACAGGGAACCTACGAGCAGTACTTC. Amino acids: CATSDRQGTYEQYF.

In its sample, this clonotype was seen many times. The chain combines TRBV11-2 with TRBJ1-1; 10 bases fit TRBD1. Trimming cost V 5 bases and J 6 bases; bases outside gene matches: 9. Germline CDR1 SGHAT, CDR2 FQNNGV. The CDR3 length is 15 residues. The CDR3 DNA sequence: TGTGCCAGCAGCATCCGGACAGGGGGAGGGTCTGAAGCTTTCTTT. It specifies CASSIRTGGGSEAFF.

This clonotype was seen ten or more times. The CDR3 is CASRDSLNYGYTF. The CDR3 DNA is TGTGCCAGCAGAGATAGCCTGAACTATGGCTACACCTTC. V usage is TRBV6-2 or TRBV6-3 and J usage is TRBJ1-2; D gene unclear. Germline CDR1 is MNHEY and CDR2 is SVGEGT. V gave up 6 bases and J gave up 2 bases, with 10 bases separating them. The CDR3 covers 13 residues.

This clonotype occurred many times. The rearrangement joins TRBV7-2 to TRBJ1-1; D call uncertain. Per germline, CDR1 SGHTA and CDR2 FQGNSA. V was trimmed by 1 base and J by 6 bases, leaving 12 bases between them. This CDR3 is 14 amino acids long. The CDR3 DNA reads as TGTGCCAGCAGCTTAGGACGGGTTATCTCTGAAGCTTTCTTT. Translated: CASSLGRVISEAFF.

This clonotype was recorded at least ten times. The chain combines TRBV7-2 with TRBJ1-5; 7 bases line up with TRBD1. The V gene's germline CDR1 is SGHTA and CDR2 FQGNSA. Trimming removed 5 bases from V and 2 bases from J; junction bases left unmatched: 12. This CDR3 is built from 17 residues. CDR3 in DNA: TGTGCCAGCAGCCCAGGGGGGCAGGGCATGGGCAATCAGCCCCAGCATTTT. It translates to CASSPGGQGMGNQPQHF.

This clonotype was observed at least ten times. The chain employs TRBV6-1 and TRBJ1-1; tentatively, D is TRBD1 (6 bases). The CDR3 length is 13 residues. Germline assignment: CDR1 MNHNS and CDR2 SASEGT. Trimming cost V 6 bases and J 4 bases, with 12 bases left between them. CDR3: CASSEEGGTEAFF. In DNA form, the CDR3 reads TGTGCCAGCAGCGAGGAGGGGGGCACTGAAGCTTTCTTT.

Only one count was recorded for this clonotype. An end of the junction differs from the germline gene, which may be a read error. The chain employs TRBV11-2 and TRBJ2-7; 7 bases fit TRBD1. CDR3 length: 11 residues. Germline V lookup: CDR1 SGHAT, CDR2 FQNNGV. The CDR3 bases are TGTGCCAGCAGCTTGGAGACAGGGCAAAACTTC. Encoded protein: CASSLETGQNF.

Notes on this clonotype: A read error may be the cause here, since a much bigger clone is one base away. The gene calls are TRBV29-1 and TRBJ1-2; 9 bases map to TRBD1. The V gene's germline CDR1 is SQVTM and CDR2 ANQGSEA. This CDR3 has 14 residues. The CDR3 is CIDLDRDRASGYTF. As DNA, the CDR3 is TGCATCGACCTAGACCGGGACAGGGCTTCTGGCTACACCTTC.

With respect to this clonotype: A much larger clone is a single base away; this may be a read error. V is TRBV12-3 or TRBV12-4 and J is TRBJ2-7, with D possibly TRBD2 on 5 matching bases. There are 15 residues in the CDR3. The DNA for the CDR3 is TGTGCCAGCAGTTCGGAGCGGAGTTTAAACTACGAGCATTACTTC. This sequence encodes CASSSERSLNYEHYF.

About this clonotype itself: At one of its ends the junction is not consistent with the germline gene, which may arise from a read error. The V gene is TRBV24-1, the J gene TRBJ2-2; maybe TRBD2 (5 bases). The CDR3 runs to 17 residues. Germline V lookup: CDR1 KGHDR, CDR2 SFDVKD. The CDR3 coding sequence is TGTGCCACCAGTGATTTAAAAGGGATGCAGTCTACCGGGGAGCCGTTTTTT. It codes for CATSDLKGMQSTGEPFF.